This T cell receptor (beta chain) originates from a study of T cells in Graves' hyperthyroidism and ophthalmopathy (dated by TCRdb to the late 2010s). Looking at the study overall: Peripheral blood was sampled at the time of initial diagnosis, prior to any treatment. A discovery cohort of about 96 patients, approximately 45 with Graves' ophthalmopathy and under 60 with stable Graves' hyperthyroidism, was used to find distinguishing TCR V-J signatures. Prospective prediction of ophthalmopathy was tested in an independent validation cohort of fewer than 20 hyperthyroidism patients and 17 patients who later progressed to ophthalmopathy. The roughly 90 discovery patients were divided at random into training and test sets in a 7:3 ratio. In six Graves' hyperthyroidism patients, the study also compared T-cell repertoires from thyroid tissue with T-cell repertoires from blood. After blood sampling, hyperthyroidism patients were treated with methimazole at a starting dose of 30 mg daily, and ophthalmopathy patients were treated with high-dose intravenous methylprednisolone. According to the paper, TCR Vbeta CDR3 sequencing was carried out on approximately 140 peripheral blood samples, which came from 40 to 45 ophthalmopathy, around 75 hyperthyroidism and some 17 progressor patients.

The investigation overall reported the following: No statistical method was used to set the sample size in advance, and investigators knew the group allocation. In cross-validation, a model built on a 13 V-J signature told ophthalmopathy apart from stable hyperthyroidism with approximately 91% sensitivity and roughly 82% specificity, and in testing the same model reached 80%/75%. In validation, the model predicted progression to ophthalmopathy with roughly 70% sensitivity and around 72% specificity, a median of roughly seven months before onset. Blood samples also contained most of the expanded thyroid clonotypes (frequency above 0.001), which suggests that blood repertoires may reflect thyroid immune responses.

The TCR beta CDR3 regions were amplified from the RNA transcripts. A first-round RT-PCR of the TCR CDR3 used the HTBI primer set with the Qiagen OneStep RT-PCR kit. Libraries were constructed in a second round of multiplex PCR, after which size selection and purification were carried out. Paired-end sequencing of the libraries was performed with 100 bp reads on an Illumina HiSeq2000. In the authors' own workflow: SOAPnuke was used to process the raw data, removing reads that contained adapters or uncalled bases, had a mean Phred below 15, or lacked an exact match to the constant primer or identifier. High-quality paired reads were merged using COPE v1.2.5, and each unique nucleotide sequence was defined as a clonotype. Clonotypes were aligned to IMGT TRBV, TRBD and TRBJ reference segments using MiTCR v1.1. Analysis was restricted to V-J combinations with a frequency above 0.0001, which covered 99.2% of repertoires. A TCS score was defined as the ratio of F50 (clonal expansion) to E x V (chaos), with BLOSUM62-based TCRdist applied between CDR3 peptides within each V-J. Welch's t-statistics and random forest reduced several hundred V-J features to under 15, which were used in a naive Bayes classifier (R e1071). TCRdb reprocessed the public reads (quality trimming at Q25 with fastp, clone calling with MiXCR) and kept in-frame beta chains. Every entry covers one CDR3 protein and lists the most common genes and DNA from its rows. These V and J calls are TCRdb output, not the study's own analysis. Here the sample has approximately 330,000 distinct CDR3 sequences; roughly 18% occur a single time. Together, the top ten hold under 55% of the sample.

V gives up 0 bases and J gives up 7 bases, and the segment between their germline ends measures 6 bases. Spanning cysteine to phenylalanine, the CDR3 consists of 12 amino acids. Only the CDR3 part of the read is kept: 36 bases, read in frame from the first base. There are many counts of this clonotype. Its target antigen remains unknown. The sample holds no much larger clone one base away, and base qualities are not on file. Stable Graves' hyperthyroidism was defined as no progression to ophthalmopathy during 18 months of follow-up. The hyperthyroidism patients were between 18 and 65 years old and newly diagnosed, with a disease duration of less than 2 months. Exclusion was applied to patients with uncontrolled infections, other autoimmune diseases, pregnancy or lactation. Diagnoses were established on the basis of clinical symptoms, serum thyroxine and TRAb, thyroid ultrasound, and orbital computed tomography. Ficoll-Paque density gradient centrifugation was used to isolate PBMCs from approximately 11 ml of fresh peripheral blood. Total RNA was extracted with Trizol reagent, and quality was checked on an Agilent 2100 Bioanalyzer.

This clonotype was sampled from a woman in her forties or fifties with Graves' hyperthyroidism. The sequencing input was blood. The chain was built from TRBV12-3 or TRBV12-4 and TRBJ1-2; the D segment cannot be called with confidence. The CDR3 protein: CASSLAGSGYTF. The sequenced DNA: TGTGCCAGCAGTTTAGCCGGGAGTGGCTACACCTTC.